This TCR beta chain was observed in a study of cytomegalovirus exposure and HLA in healthy donors. Turning to the study itself: A data release that came early held 80 million to 95 million unique TCRs from HLA-typed donors.

A multiplex PCR was run with 60 Vbeta primers and 13 Jbeta primers. Profiling relied on immunoSEQ multiplex PCR, and the TCRdb table lists in-frame clones only, not all of them. The sample lists fewer than 250,000 clones; 65% to 85% were seen once. The study, taken as a whole, reports: For most TCR beta V segments, an earlier analysis put the productive rate at about 90% or about 30% of the time. Reportedly, diagnosis of cytomegalovirus status by the classifier showed high specificity and sensitivity. In a later analysis, compared with equally common non-associated chains, HLA-associated beta chains were more expanded.

The CDR3 length is 10 residues. For this clone: As yet, its antigen is unknown.

The sequenced material came from PBMCs. J is TRBJ1-2 and V is TRBV21-1; the table names TRBD1, a call not compared with the DNA. TRBV21-1 is given as a pseudogene. This receptor was obtained from a man aged 18 to 35 in good health and CMV-seronegative. The CDR3 sequence: CAFDRAGYTF. The DNA for the CDR3 is TGTGCCTTCGACAGGGCGGGCTACACCTTC.